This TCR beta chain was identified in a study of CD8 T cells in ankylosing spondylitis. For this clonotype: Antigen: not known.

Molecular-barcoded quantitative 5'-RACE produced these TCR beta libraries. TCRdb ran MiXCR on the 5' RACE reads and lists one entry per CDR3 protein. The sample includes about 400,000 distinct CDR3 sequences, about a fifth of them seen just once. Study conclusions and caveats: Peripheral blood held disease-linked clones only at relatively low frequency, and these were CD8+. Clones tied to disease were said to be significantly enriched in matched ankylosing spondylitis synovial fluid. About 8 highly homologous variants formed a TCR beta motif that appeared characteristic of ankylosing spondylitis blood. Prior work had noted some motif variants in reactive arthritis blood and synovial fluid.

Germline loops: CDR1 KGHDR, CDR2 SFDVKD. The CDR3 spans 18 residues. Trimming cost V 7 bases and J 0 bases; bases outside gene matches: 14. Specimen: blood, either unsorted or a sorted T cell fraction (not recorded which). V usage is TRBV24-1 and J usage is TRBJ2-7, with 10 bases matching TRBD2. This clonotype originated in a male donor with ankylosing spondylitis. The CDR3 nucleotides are TGTGCCACCAGCGGAAGGGGGCTAGCGGGAGCCCACTCCTACGAGCAGTACTTC. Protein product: CATSGRGLAGAHSYEQYF.